This T cell receptor (beta chain) was recorded in a study of sequential checkpoint blockade in melanoma. The wider study: Both treatment sequences were followed by maintenance nivolumab. TCRβ was sequenced from DNA of about 96 pretreatment tumors. Roughly 22 patients had matched tumor biopsies before treatment and at week 13 after nivolumab or ipilimumab alone. Overall study results and limits: PD-L1 staining and CD8+ counts, not mutational load, tracked tumor T-cell clonality.

Produced via immunoSEQ multiplex PCR; TCRdb's table is partial and in-frame only. The sample lists some 10,000 clones, about 30% occurring once. This clone turned up a few times. Its cognate antigen is unknown. Treatment given: randomized to nivolumab then ipilimumab (arm A) or the reverse (arm B). CDR3 length: 15 residues. J was trimmed by 4 bases and V by 5 bases; bases with no gene match: 9. Germline V gene data show CDR1 as MNHGY and CDR2 as SAAAGT. The chain links TRBV6-8 to TRBJ2-5, with 8 bases that match TRBD1. This TCR came from a human donor with melanoma. The input for sequencing was tumor tissue (inferred from file names), taken from a patient given nivolumab and ipilimumab in sequence. In DNA form, the CDR3 reads TGTGCCAGCAGTGTCCTTTCAGGGGGCCTAGAGACCCAGTACTTC. This gives the protein CASSVLSGGLETQYF.